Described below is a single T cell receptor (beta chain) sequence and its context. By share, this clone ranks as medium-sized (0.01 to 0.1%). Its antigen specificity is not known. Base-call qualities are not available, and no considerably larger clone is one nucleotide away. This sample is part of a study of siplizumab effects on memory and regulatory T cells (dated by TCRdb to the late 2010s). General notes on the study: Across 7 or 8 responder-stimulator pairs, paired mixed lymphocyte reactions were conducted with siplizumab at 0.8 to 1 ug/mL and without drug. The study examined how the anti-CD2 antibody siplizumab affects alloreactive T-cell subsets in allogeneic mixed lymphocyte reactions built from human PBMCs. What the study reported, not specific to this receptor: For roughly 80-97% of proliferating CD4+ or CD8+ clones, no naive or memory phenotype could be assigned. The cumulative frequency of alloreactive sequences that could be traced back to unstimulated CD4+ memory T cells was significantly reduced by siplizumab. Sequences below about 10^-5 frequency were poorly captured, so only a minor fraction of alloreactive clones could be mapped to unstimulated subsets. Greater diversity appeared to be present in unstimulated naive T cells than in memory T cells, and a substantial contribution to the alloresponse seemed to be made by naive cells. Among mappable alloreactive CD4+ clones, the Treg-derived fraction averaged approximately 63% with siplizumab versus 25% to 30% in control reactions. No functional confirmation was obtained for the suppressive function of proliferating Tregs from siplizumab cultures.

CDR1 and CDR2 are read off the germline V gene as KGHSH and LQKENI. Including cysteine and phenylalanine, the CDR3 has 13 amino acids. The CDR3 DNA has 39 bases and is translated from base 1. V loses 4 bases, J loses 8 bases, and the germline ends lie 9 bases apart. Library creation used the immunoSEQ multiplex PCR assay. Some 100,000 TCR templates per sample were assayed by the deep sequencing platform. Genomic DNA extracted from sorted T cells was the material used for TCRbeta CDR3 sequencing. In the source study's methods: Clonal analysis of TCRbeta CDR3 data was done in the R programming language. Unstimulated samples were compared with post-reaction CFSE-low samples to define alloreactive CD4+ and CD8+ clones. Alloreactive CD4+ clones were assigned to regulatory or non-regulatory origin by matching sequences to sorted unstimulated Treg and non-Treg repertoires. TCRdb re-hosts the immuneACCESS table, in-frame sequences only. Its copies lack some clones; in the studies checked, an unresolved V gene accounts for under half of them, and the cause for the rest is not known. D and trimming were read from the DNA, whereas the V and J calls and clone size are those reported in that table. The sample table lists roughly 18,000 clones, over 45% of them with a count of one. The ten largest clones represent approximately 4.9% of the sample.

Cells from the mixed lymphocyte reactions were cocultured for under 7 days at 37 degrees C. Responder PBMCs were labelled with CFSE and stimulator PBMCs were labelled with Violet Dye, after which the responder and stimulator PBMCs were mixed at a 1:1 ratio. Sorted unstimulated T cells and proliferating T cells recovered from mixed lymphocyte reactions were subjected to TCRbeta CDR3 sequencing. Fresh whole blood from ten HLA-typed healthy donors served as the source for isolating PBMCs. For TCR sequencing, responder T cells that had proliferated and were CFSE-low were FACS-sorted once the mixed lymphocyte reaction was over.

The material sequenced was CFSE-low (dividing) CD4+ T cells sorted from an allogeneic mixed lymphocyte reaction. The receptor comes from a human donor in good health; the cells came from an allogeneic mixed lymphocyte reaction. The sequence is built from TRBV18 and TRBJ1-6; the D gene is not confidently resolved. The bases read TGTGCCAGCTCACTGGGGTTAGATTCACCCCTCCACTTT. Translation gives CASSLGLDSPLHF.